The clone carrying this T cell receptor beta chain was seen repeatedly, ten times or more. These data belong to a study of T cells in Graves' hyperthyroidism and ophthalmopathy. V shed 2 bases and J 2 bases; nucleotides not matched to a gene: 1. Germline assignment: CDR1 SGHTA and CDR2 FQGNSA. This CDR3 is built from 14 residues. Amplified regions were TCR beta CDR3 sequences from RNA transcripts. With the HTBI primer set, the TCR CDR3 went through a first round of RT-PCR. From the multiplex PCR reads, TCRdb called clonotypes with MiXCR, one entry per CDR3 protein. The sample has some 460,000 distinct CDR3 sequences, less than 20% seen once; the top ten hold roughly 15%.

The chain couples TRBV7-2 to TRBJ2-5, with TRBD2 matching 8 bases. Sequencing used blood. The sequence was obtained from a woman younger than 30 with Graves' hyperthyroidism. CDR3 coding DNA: TGTGCCAGCAGCTTAACGGGGGGGCAAGAGACCCAGTACTTC. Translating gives CASSLTGGQETQYF.